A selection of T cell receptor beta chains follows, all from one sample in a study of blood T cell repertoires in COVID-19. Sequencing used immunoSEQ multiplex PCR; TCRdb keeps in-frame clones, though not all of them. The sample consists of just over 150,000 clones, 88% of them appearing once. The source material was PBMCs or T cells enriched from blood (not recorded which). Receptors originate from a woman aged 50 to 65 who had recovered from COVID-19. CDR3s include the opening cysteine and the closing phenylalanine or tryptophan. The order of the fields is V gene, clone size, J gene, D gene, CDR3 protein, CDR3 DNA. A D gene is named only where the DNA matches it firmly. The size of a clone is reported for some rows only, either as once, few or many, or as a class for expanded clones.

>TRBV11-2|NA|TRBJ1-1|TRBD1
CASSLGRTGTEAFF
TGTGCCAGCAGCTTAGGAAGGACAGGGACTGAAGCTTTCTTT
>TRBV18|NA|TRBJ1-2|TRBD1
CASSPSRDRGGSNYGYTF
TGTGCCAGCTCACCAAGTAGGGACAGGGGTGGTTCCAACTATGGCTACACCTTC
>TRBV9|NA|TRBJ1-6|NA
CASSVQGINSPLHF
TGTGCCAGCAGCGTACAGGGGATTAATTCACCCCTCCACTTT
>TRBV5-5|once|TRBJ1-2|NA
CASIKGVSEGNYGYTF
TGTGCCAGCATCAAGGGGGTCAGCGAAGGAAACTATGGCTACACCTTC
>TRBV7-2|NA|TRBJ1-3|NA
CASSLAPRSSGNTIYF
TGTGCCAGCAGCTTAGCGCCTAGAAGCTCTGGAAACACCATATATTTT
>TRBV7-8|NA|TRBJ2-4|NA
CASSRGEGFLAKNIQYF
TGTGCCAGCAGCCGAGGAGAGGGTTTTTTGGCCAAAAACATTCAGTACTTC
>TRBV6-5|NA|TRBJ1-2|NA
CASSQRYQGYGYTF
TGTGCCAGCAGCCAGAGGTACCAGGGATATGGCTACACCTTC
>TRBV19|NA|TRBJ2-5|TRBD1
CASSIPTGLTETQYF
TGTGCCAGTAGTATCCCGACAGGGTTGACAGAGACCCAGTACTTC
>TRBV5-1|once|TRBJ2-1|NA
CASSSNRVDEQFF
TGCGCCAGCAGCTCAAACAGGGTGGATGAGCAGTTCTTC
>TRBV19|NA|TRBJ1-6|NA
CASTTGGNSPLHF
TGTGCCAGTACCACAGGCGGTAATTCACCCCTCCACTTT